These T cell receptor beta chains were read from a single sample in a study of shared clonotypes between healthy human individuals. Measured with immunoSEQ multiplex PCR; TCRdb has only the in-frame clones, and not every one. The sample includes some 2,500,000 clones, over 85% seen only once; the top ten take about 0.38%. The sample was naive CD4+ T cells from PBMCs. Receptors originate from a man younger than 35 in good health. Some clones in this sample may be carry-over from other donors' samples. Both conserved end residues are part of each CDR3. A D gene is named only where the DNA matches it firmly. Part of the rows lack a size; the others show once, few, many or a class for expanded clones.

.,TRBV6-5,TRBJ1-2,.,TGTGCCAGCAGGCCGGACCGAGTTCCGGGCTACACCTTC,CASRPDRVPGYTF
.,TRBV6-5,TRBJ1-4,.,TGTGCCAGCAGTTACTCTAGGACGACTGGAGGAAAACTGTTTTTT,CASSYSRTTGGKLFF
once,TRBV28,TRBJ2-6,.,TGTGCCAGCACCCCTGACCCCCTTTCTCCTGGGGCCAACGTCCTGACTTTC,CASTPDPLSPGANVLTF
.,TRBV5-1,TRBJ1-2,.,TGCGCCAGCAGCTTGGGCGAGAACTATGGCTACACCTTC,CASSLGENYGYTF
once,TRBV28,TRBJ2-7,.,TGTGCCAGCAGTTTCCCATCGAGGGATTTCTACGAGCAGTACTTC,CASSFPSRDFYEQYF
.,TRBV5-1,TRBJ1-2,TRBD1,TGCGCCAGCAGCCGGGGCCAGGGGGGCTCCTATGGCTACACCTTC,CASSRGQGGSYGYTF
.,TRBV5-4,TRBJ2-7,.,TGTGCCAGCACCTGGGGAACCGAGGGTAGGTACGAGCAGTACTTC,CASTWGTEGRYEQYF
.,TRBV10-3,TRBJ1-1,TRBD1,TGTGCCATCAGCCTCGGGACAGGGGGCTCTAAGACGAGGTGGAGCCCGGGGGACACTGAAGCTTTCTTT,CAISLGTGGSKTRWSPGDTEAFF
.,TRBV18,TRBJ2-2,.,TGTGCCAGCTCACCCCAAGTCCCGGGGACCGGGGAGCTGTTTTTT,CASSPQVPGTGELFF
.,TRBV4-2,TRBJ2-3,TRBD1,TGTGCCAGCAGCCAACAGACAGGGGGCACAGATACGCAGTATTTT,CASSQQTGGTDTQYF
.,TRBV28,TRBJ2-3,.,TGTGCCAGCGCTACTAGCTCTCCGTCTAGCACAGATACGCAGTATTTT,CASATSSPSSTDTQYF
.,TRBV6-5,TRBJ2-3,.,TGTGCCAGCAGTTACTCGAGAGTGGTAGATACGCAGTATTTT,CASSYSRVVDTQYF
once,TRBV29-1,TRBJ2-3,.,TGCAGCGTTGACGGAGGGGGGAGTGCAACGCAGTATTTT,CSVDGGGSATQYF
.,TRBV4-3,TRBJ2-1,TRBD2,TGCGCCAGCAGCCATCTCGGGACTAGCGGGAGTTCAGAGCAGTTCTTC,CASSHLGTSGSSEQFF
once,TRBV2,TRBJ2-2,TRBD2,TGTGCCAGCACCGGAGGGATAGCGGGAGGGGAGCTGTTTTTT,CASTGGIAGGELFF
.,TRBV29-1,TRBJ2-7,TRBD1,TGCAGCGTTGAGACAGGGCCCTACGAGCAGTACTTC,CSVETGPYEQYF
.,TRBV5-5,TRBJ2-7,TRBD1,TGTGCCAGCAGGCGTCCGGGACAGATTTACGAGCAGTACTTC,CASRRPGQIYEQYF
.,TRBV6-4,TRBJ2-1,.,TGTGCCAGCAGTGACTACAACAATGAGCAGTTCTTC,CASSDYNNEQFF
.,TRBV19,TRBJ2-7,TRBD2,TGTGCCAGTATTTCTAGCGGTACCTACGAGCAGTACTTC,CASISSGTYEQYF
.,TRBV28,TRBJ2-7,TRBD1,TGTGCCAGCAGACCCGGGACAGGGGGGCCCTACGAGCAGTACTTC,CASRPGTGGPYEQYF
.,TRBV5-5,TRBJ2-7,.,TGTGCCAGCAGCCCCGGACAGAGCTCCTACGAGCAGTACTTC,CASSPGQSSYEQYF
.,TRBV18,TRBJ2-1,.,TGTGCCAGCTCACCGGACTCCCTAACCGAGCAGTTCTTC,CASSPDSLTEQFF
.,TRBV28,TRBJ2-2,TRBD2,TGTGCCAGCAAGACTAGCGATAACACCGGGGAGCTGTTTTTT,CASKTSDNTGELFF
.,TRBV25-1,TRBJ1-2,.,TGTGCCAGCAGTGAAGGGGGGTCCCTTAACTATGGCTACACCTTC,CASSEGGSLNYGYTF
.,TRBV5-5,TRBJ2-7,.,TGTGCCAGCAGCTTAGAAGGGACGGTGACCTACGAGCAGTACTTC,CASSLEGTVTYEQYF
.,TRBV4-3,TRBJ2-3,TRBD2,TGCGCCAGCAGCCAAGTCTGGGCTTCCTCGATAGCGGGTACAGATACGCAGTATTTT,CASSQVWASSIAGTDTQYF
.,TRBV11-1,TRBJ2-2,.,TGTGCCAGCAGCCGGGACGGCACCGGGGAGCTGTTTTTT,CASSRDGTGELFF
.,TRBV5-1,TRBJ1-2,TRBD1,TGCGCCAGCAGCAGACAGGGGGGGATTAACTATGGCTACACCTTC,CASSRQGGINYGYTF
.,TRBV2,TRBJ2-3,TRBD2,TGTGCCAGCAGTCGGGCGGGAGCCACAGATACGCAGTATTTT,CASSRAGATDTQYF
.,TRBV5-4,TRBJ1-1,.,TGTGCCAGCAGCTTGAAGGTTTCGGGGGGAGGAATAGCTGAAGCTTTCTTT,CASSLKVSGGGIAEAFF
.,TRBV9,TRBJ1-1,.,TGTGCCAGCAGTTTACGGTCCCGGGACACTGAAGCTTTCTTT,CASSLRSRDTEAFF
.,TRBV5-1,TRBJ2-3,TRBD2,TGCGCCAGCAGCTTAGCGGGAGGCACAGATACGCAGTATTTT,CASSLAGGTDTQYF
.,TRBV5-4,TRBJ1-1,.,TGTGCCAGCAGTGAGGACCCGGCACCCCGAGAAGCTTTCTTT,CASSEDPAPREAFF
.,TRBV2,TRBJ2-7,TRBD1,TGTGCCAGCACGGTTTATAGGACAGGGGGCTACGAGCAGTACTTC,CASTVYRTGGYEQYF